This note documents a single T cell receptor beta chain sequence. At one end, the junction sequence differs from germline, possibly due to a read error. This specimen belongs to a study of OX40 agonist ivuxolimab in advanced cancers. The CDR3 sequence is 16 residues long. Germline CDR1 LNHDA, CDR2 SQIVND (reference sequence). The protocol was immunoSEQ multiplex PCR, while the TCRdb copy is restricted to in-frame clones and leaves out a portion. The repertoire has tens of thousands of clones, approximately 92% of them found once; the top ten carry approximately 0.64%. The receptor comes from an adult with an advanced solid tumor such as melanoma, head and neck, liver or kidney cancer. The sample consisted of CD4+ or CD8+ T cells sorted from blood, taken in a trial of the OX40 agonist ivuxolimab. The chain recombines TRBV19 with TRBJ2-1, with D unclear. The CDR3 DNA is TGTGCCAGTAGTTTAGAACCGCGGACGGACTACAATGAGCAGTTCTTC. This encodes CASSLEPRTDYNEQFF.